The clone carrying this TCR beta chain was counted at least ten times. What it binds is not known. The sample is drawn from a study of T cells in Graves' hyperthyroidism and ophthalmopathy. This CDR3 spans 13 amino acids. Unmatched junction bases numbered 6, after V lost 7 bases and J lost 3 bases. Amplification targeted TCR beta CDR3 regions from RNA transcripts. An initial round of RT-PCR targeting the TCR CDR3 relied on the HTBI primer set. TCRdb reanalysed the multiplex PCR reads using MiXCR and keeps one entry per CDR3 protein. This sample carries roughly 380,000 distinct CDR3 sequences, approximately 15% of them seen once, and the ten largest clones take roughly 9.6%. Study-level results: Separation of ophthalmopathy from stable hyperthyroidism was achieved by a 13 V-J model. Ophthalmopathy was predicted by the model a median of roughly 6 months ahead of onset. Blood also contained most expanded thyroid clonotypes above 0.001.

What was sequenced was blood. The rearrangement links TRBV12-3 or TRBV12-4 to TRBJ2-7; 7 bases line up with TRBD1. The receptor comes from a woman in her sixties or seventies with Graves' hyperthyroidism. The CDR3: CASTWTGGYEQYF. The DNA of the CDR3 is TGTGCCAGCACCTGGACAGGAGGCTACGAGCAGTACTTC.